This T cell receptor beta chain was retrieved from a study of patients and donors after allogeneic stem cell transplantation. TCRdb analysed the RT-PCR reads with MiXCR anew, one entry per CDR3 protein. Found here are approximately 160,000 distinct CDR3 sequences, over 25% of them singletons; the top ten hold less than 3.5%. The CDR3 loop spans 14 amino acids. J lost 9 bases, V lost 6 bases, and 8 bases had no gene match. The germline V gene encodes CDR1 ENHRY and CDR2 SYGVKD. This clonotype appeared a single time. The receptor's source is a human donor who was either an allogeneic HSCT recipient or a stem cell or donor lymphocyte infusion donor (not recorded which). It is not recorded whose cells these are; they may come from a transplant donor. Sequenced sample: blood, either unsorted or a sorted T cell fraction (not recorded which). The chain uses TRBV10-3 and TRBJ2-1; TRBD2 aligns across 10 bases. The CDR3 region has the DNA TGTGCCATCAGCCCGGGACTAGCGTCAGGTGAGCAGTTCTTC. It yields the protein CAISPGLASGEQFF.